This T cell receptor (beta chain) was captured in a study of cytomegalovirus exposure and HLA in healthy donors. Study findings and constraints: The classifier reportedly diagnosed cytomegalovirus status with high specificity and sensitivity. The authors listed 150 to 200 TCR beta chains as cytomegalovirus-associated.

The donors belonged to the approximately 120-subject validation cohort, separate from the roughly 720-subject first cohort. Some clones are missing from TCRdb's copy, which holds only in-frame ones; the method was immunoSEQ multiplex PCR. Among fewer than 130,000 clones, 89% were seen once, and the ten largest hold under 2%. On this clone itself: Antigen specificity is unknown.

With 6 bases clipped from V and 0 bases from J, the junction kept 0 bases outside the gene matches. Per germline, CDR1 SNHLY and CDR2 FYNNEI. The CDR3 has 14 residues. This receptor was taken from a woman younger than 35 in good health and CMV-seronegative. The source material was PBMCs. The chain joins TRBV2 to TRBJ2-2; 8 nucleotides line up with TRBD2. The CDR3 region is CASRGLANTGELFF. Written as DNA, the CDR3 is TGTGCCAGCAGGGGACTAGCGAACACCGGGGAGCTGTTTTTT. Complete variable domain (other parts from reference TRBV2 and TRBJ2-2): EPEVTQTPSHQVTQMGQEVILRCVPISNHLYFYWYRQILGQKVEFLVSFYNNEISEKSEIFDDQFSVERPDGSNFTLKIRSTKLEDSAMYFCASRGLANTGELFFGEGSRLTVL.